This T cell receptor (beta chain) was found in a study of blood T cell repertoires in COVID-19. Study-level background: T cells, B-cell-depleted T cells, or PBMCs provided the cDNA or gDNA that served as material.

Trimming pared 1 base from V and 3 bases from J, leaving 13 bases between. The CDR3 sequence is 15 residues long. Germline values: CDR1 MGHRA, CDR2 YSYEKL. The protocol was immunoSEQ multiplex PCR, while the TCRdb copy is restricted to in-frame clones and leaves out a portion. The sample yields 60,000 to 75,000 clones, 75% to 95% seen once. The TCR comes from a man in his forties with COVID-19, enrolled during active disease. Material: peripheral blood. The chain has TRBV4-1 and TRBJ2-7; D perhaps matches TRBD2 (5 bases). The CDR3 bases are TGCGCCAGCAGCCAAGCCGAGCGGATCATCTACGAGCAGTACTTC. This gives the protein CASSQAERIIYEQYF.